The 15 T cell receptor beta chains below were found in one sample sequenced in a study of CD8 T cells in Susac syndrome. A quantity of about 0.5 to 1 ug RNA underwent reverse transcription using random hexamers. TCRdb passed the immunoSEQ multiplex PCR reads through MiXCR, listing each CDR3 protein once. The table shows 150,000 to 200,000 distinct CDR3 sequences, with around 95% occurring only once. Sequenced input: CD4+ T cells from PBMCs. These receptors were collected from a human donor with Susac syndrome.

This chain joins TRBV10-3 and TRBJ2-3; 7 bases match TRBD1. Germline V gives CDR1 ENHRY, CDR2 SYGVKD. The CDR3 is made up of 12 amino acids. V lost 11 bases to trimming and J lost 0 bases; unmatched junction nucleotides: 2. The CDR3 sequence: CAVQGSTDTQYF. DNA for the CDR3: TGTGCCGTACAGGGGAGCACAGATACGCAGTATTTT.

The chain employs TRBV20-1 and TRBJ2-7; no clear D gene. The germline V and J ends were trimmed by 2 bases and 6 bases, with 23 bases remaining between them. The CDR3 is made up of 16 amino acids. Per the germline V gene, CDR1 is DFQATT and CDR2 is SNEGSKA (reference sequence). The CDR3 DNA follows: TGCAGTGCTAGACCCGCCGTTAAGGGTTCGGTACGCGAGCAGTACTTC. It is translated as CSARPAVKGSVREQYF.

The V call is TRBV7-2, the J call TRBJ2-1; the D gene is possibly TRBD1 (6 bases). Deletions cut 5 bases from V and 6 bases from J, with 8 bases between. CDR1 and CDR2 (germline): SGHTA, FQGNSA. The CDR3 sequence is 12 residues long. CDR3 in DNA: TGTGCCAGCAGCCACAGGGTCAATGAGCAGTTCTTC. It yields the protein CASSHRVNEQFF.

The chain links TRBV29-1 to TRBJ2-3; no definite D call. Per the germline V gene, CDR1 is SQVTM and CDR2 is ANQGSEA. This CDR3 spans 11 amino acids. V was cut by 8 bases and J by 5 bases, with 11 bases left in between. CDR3: CSILSLDTQYF. The CDR3 coding sequence is TGCAGCATTCTTTCGCTAGATACGCAGTATTTT.

The V gene is TRBV24-1, the J gene TRBJ2-1, with a weak D call TRBD1 (6 bases). The V end lost 9 bases, the J end lost 4 bases, and 9 bases lay between the germline ends. Per the germline V gene, CDR1 is KGHDR and CDR2 is SFDVKD. CDR3 length: 12 amino acids. The CDR3 sequence: CATRDTYNEQFF. In DNA, the CDR3 is TGTGCCACCCGGGACACTTACAATGAGCAGTTCTTC.

The chain links TRBV4-3 to TRBJ1-1, with D uncertain. Germline V gene data show CDR1 as LGHNA and CDR2 as YSLEER. Trimming removed 0 bases from V and 2 bases from J, with 7 bases in between. This CDR3 comprises 14 residues. DNA of the CDR3: TGCGCCAGCAGCCAAGATCAAAGTAACACTGAAGCTTTCTTT. Its protein product is CASSQDQSNTEAFF.

The J gene is TRBJ1-5, the V gene TRBV12-3 or TRBV12-4; 9 bases line up with TRBD1. The CDR3 sequence is 13 residues long. J gave up 10 bases and V 1 base, and 2 bases lay outside the gene matches. The chain's CDR3 is CASSLGQGVPQHF. The CDR3 nucleotides read TGTGCCAGCAGTTTAGGACAGGGGGTCCCCCAGCATTTT.

The chain couples TRBV6-5 to TRBJ1-1; TRBD1 is a possible D gene (5 bases). Trimming removed 8 bases at V and 8 bases at J, with 15 bases between. Germline V gene lookup returns CDR1 MNHEY and CDR2 SVGAGI. The CDR3 covers 12 residues. The chain's CDR3 is CASGSSGGEAFF. Here the CDR3 DNA reads TGTGCCAGCGGATCCTCTGGGGGAGAAGCTTTCTTT.

The CDR3 coding sequence is TGTGCCAGCAGTGAAGGTTGGGAGCAGTTCTTC. It specifies CASSEGWEQFF. This chain joins TRBV25-1 and TRBJ2-1, with D uncertain. Trimming removed 2 bases from V and 10 bases from J, with 6 bases in between. The germline gives CDR1 MGHDK, CDR2 SYGVNS. This CDR3 is built from 11 residues.

This chain joins TRBV29-1 and TRBJ2-3, with 11 bases aligning to TRBD2. The CDR3 has 17 residues. CDR1 is SQVTM, CDR2 ANQGSEA, per germline. Unmatched junction bases numbered 7, after V lost 0 bases and J lost 2 bases. CDR3 DNA sequence: TGCAGCGTTGAAGATCTCGGACTAGCGGGCTCCACAGATACGCAGTATTTT. Amino acid sequence: CSVEDLGLAGSTDTQYF.

This chain connects TRBV12-3 or TRBV12-4 to TRBJ2-4, with D uncertain. V was clipped by 3 bases and J by 11 bases, with 20 bases between them. The CDR3 covers 15 residues. The chain's CDR3 is CASSLGSAGFGFQYF. The CDR3 DNA sequence: TGTGCCAGCAGTTTGGGCTCGGCCGGATTTGGGTTTCAGTACTTC.

This clonotype showed up just once. This chain links TRBV29-1 with TRBJ2-7, with a tentative D call TRBD1 (5 bases). Germline CDR1 SQVTM, CDR2 ANQGSEA. This CDR3 spans 12 amino acids. Trimming took 4 bases from V and 2 from J, leaving 9 bases between them. CDR3: CSVVGDTYEQYF. CDR3 in DNA: TGCAGCGTTGTAGGGGATACCTACGAGCAGTACTTC.

A single count supports this clonotype. V and J are TRBV27 and TRBJ2-3; 8 bases map to TRBD1. CDR1 and CDR2 from the germline V gene are MNHEY and SMNVEV (reference sequence). This CDR3 spans 16 amino acids. V was clipped by 5 bases and J by 1 base; unmatched bases: 8. CDR3 nucleotides: TGTGCCAGCAGTCCATCCTTGGGACAGGGCACAGATACGCAGTATTTT. Translating it yields CASSPSLGQGTDTQYF.

In its sample, this clonotype was seen once. This chain links TRBV18 with TRBJ1-1, with 9 nucleotides matching TRBD1. Trimming at V came to 5 bases and at J to 0 bases, leaving 13 bases not matched to a gene. Germline values: CDR1 KGHSH, CDR2 LQKENI. This CDR3 spans 18 amino acids. The CDR3, as DNA: TGTGCCAGCTCAGGTACCGGGACAGGGATGATTATGAACACTGAAGCTTTCTTT. Its translation is CASSGTGTGMIMNTEAFF.

This clonotype was recorded only once. This chain uses TRBV12-3 or TRBV12-4 with TRBJ1-2; tentatively, D is TRBD1 (6 bases). Trimming removed 6 bases at V and 0 bases at J, with 14 bases between. CDR3 length: 15 residues. The CDR3 reads CASSLSGGANYGYTF. CDR3 DNA: TGTGCCAGCAGCCTTTCGGGGGGCGCTAACTATGGCTACACCTTC.